This TCR beta chain was recovered during a study of T cell responses to AZD1222 COVID-19 vaccine. Study-level findings and limits: Sampled repertoires all dated from after the peak T cell response. A mostly white British donor set with more females was recruited, and clonal diversity was possibly underestimated. Across spike, vaccine-associated CD4 TCRs were found, dominant at 160-218 and 743-854.

Clones were read by immunoSEQ multiplex PCR, and TCRdb kept only the in-frame ones, dropping some. This sample yields about 86,000 clones, of which around 90% are seen a single time; around 5.8% belongs to the top ten. The CDR3 length is 15 residues. V lost 5 bases and J lost 5; bases outside the gene matches: 9. The germline CDR1 and CDR2 sequences are PRHDT and FYEKMQ (reference sequence). Details on this clone: No antigen is known for it.

The chain combines TRBV13 with TRBJ1-1, with 9 bases fitting TRBD1. The receptor's source is an adult in good health. The specimen comprised peripheral blood, sampled on day 0 of AZD1222 vaccination. DNA of the CDR3: TGTGCCAGCAGCATAACAGGGGGCTGGGGGACTGAAGCTTTCTTT. Translation gives CASSITGGWGTEAFF.